A single sample is the source of the 26 T cell receptor beta chains below, sequenced in a study of blood T cells in healthy people across ages. A J-beta primer mix and a sample-barcoded 5' primer were used in a second PCR of about 6 to 12 cycles. Via MiXCR, TCRdb re-called the 5' RACE reads, giving one row per CDR3 protein. The sample records 1,800,000 or so distinct CDR3 sequences, 35% to 50% being singletons. Sequencing used blood. These receptors were taken from a human donor in good health.

There are a few counts of this clonotype. The junction and the germline gene differ at one end; a read error may be behind it. This chain connects TRBV12-3 or TRBV12-4 to TRBJ1-5, with a possible D match to TRBD1 (5 bases). The length of the CDR3 is 13 residues. In nucleotides, the CDR3 is TGCGGCTCCGGGTCGTTCCCAGGGCAGCCCCAGCATTTT. It specifies CGSGSFPGQPQHF.

This chain links TRBV7-2 with TRBJ2-1; D gene unclear. The CDR3 has 14 amino acids. CDR1 SGHTA and CDR2 FQGNSA come from the germline V gene. Trimming pared 1 base from V and 3 bases from J, leaving 7 bases between. CDR3 in amino acids: CASSLGSYYNEQFF. CDR3 sequence (DNA): TGTGCCAGCAGCTTAGGCTCGTACTACAATGAGCAGTTCTTC. The full variable domain, with the rest looked up from reference TRBV7-2 and TRBJ2-1, is GAGVSQSPSNKVTEKGKDVELRCDPISGHTALYWYRQSLGQGLEFLIYFQGNSAPDKSGLPSDRFSAERTGGSVSTLTIQRTQQEDSAVYLCASSLGSYYNEQFFGPGTRLTVL.

This rearrangement joins TRBV18 to TRBJ1-2, with D unresolved. The length of the CDR3 is 19 residues. V dropped 2 bases and J dropped 5 bases, with 27 bases sitting between them. CDR1 and CDR2 from the germline V gene are KGHSH and LQKENI. CDR3 in amino acids: CASSPYHLSQDDVRYGYTF. In DNA form, the CDR3 reads TGTGCCAGCTCACCATACCATTTATCTCAGGACGATGTCCGTTATGGCTACACCTTC. The full variable domain, with the rest looked up from reference TRBV18 and TRBJ1-2, is NAGVMQNPRHLVRRRGQEARLRCSPMKGHSHVYWYRQLPEEGLKFMVYLQKENIIDESGMPKERFSAEFPKEGPSILRIQQVVRGDSAAYFCASSPYHLSQDDVRYGYTFGSGTRLTVV.

This clonotype showed up just once. The gene calls are TRBV6-2 or TRBV6-3 and TRBJ1-5, with D perhaps matching TRBD1 (5 bases). Trimming took off 11 bases at V and 3 bases at J, with 14 bases between the two ends. The CDR3 runs 13 residues. Per the germline V gene, CDR1 is MNHEY and CDR2 is SVGEGT. DNA of the CDR3: TGTGCCTGCAAGTGGGGCCTCAATCAGCCCCAGCATTTT. It yields the protein CACKWGLNQPQHF.

The rearrangement joins TRBV7-6 to TRBJ2-5, with 8 nucleotides matching TRBD1. There are 15 residues in the CDR3. The V gene's germline CDR1 is SGHVS and CDR2 FNYEAQ. The V gene end was trimmed by 5 bases and the J gene end by 2 bases; junction bases not matched to a gene: 7. The CDR3 loop reads CASSRTGGGQETQYF. The CDR3 DNA follows: TGTGCCAGCAGCCGCACAGGGGGAGGTCAAGAGACCCAGTACTTC.

As regards this clonotype: Relative to the germline gene, one junction end is altered; a read error may explain this. The rearrangement joins TRBV7-2 to TRBJ1-5; D is undetermined. Per the germline V gene, CDR1 is SGHTA and CDR2 is FQGNSA. CDR3 length equals 16 residues. The DNA of the CDR3 is TGTGCCAGCAGCTTAGAGGGAACCGTGAATAATCGGCCCCAGCATTTT. Translation gives CASSLEGTVNNRPQHF.

This clonotype has a handful of counts. This chain links TRBV20-1 with TRBJ1-1; 7 bases map to TRBD1. Germline V CDR1 and CDR2: DFQATT, SNEGSKA (reference sequence). The V gene end was trimmed by 0 bases and the J gene end by 3 bases; junction bases not matched to a gene: 16. There are 18 residues in the CDR3. CDR3 nucleotide sequence: TGCAGTGCTAGAGACCAACAACCGGGACAGCTCGTTTACACTGAAGCTTTCTTT. Encoded protein: CSARDQQPGQLVYTEAFF.

The genes are TRBV3-1 and TRBJ1-1, with D uncertain. The germline CDR1 and CDR2 sequences are LGHDT and YNNKEL (reference sequence). Trimming removed 2 bases at V and 5 bases at J, with 9 bases between. The CDR3 loop spans 13 amino acids. CDR3 nucleotides: TGTGCCAGCAGCCAATGGGTAGGGACTGAAGCTTTCTTT. Its protein product is CASSQWVGTEAFF.

As concerns this clonotype: Possible read error: a much larger clone is one base away. V and J are TRBV4-1 and TRBJ2-5; 10 nucleotides agree with TRBD2. The CDR3 is 15 residues long. Germline lookup yields CDR1 MGHRA and CDR2 YSYEKL. Written as DNA, the CDR3 is TGCGCCAGCAGCCAACTAGCGGGGGTAGTGGAGACCCAGCACTTC. Translation: CASSQLAGVVETQHF.

This clonotype was found a few times. The genes are TRBV6-5 and TRBJ1-5; TRBD1 matches at 8 bases. CDR1 and CDR2 from the germline V gene are MNHEY and SVGAGI. The CDR3 spans 13 residues. V dropped 6 bases and J dropped 9; count of bases not matched to a gene: 7. CDR3 protein: CASSRGQVGPQHF. CDR3 coding DNA: TGTGCCAGCAGCAGGGGGCAAGTTGGGCCCCAGCATTTT.

V and J are TRBV9 and TRBJ2-3; 9 bases fit TRBD2. Germline CDR1 reads SGDLS; CDR2 reads YYNGEE. This CDR3 is built from 17 residues. V lost 0 bases to trimming and J lost 4 bases; unmatched junction nucleotides: 9. CDR3 in DNA: TGTGCCAGCAGCGTAGGTGTTGGCGGGGGGGCCGCAGATACGCAGTATTTT. Translation: CASSVGVGGGAADTQYF. Together with reference TRBV9 and TRBJ2-3, the CDR3 gives the full variable domain: DSGVTQTPKHLITATGQRVTLRCSPRSGDLSVYWYQQSLDQGLQFLIQYYNGEERAKGNILERFSAQQFPDLHSELNLSSLELGDSALYFCASSVGVGGGAADTQYFGPGTRLTVL.

The chain employs TRBV29-1 and TRBJ1-1, with a tentative D call TRBD1 (5 bases). Trimming removed 1 base from V and 4 bases from J, with 13 bases in between. From germline, CDR1 is SQVTM and CDR2 ANQGSEA. The CDR3 extends over 14 amino acids. The CDR3 DNA follows: TGCAGCGTTGAAGTCGGGAGGGGCGTCACTGAAGCTTTCTTT. Translation gives CSVEVGRGVTEAFF.

The chain recombines TRBV4-3 with TRBJ2-2; 8 bases align to TRBD2. From germline, CDR1 is LGHNA and CDR2 YSLEER. This CDR3 contains 15 residues. J was trimmed by 4 bases and V by 1 base; bases with no gene match: 2. CDR3 sequence reads: CASSQGGGITGELFF. CDR3 nucleotides: TGCGCCAGCAGCCAAGGCGGGGGGATCACCGGGGAGCTGTTTTTT.

The V and J genes are TRBV7-2 and TRBJ1-5; D ambiguous. This CDR3 has 12 amino acids. Trimming shortened V by 5 bases and J by 4 bases, and 6 bases separated the two germline ends. Germline CDR1 is SGHTA and CDR2 is FQGNSA. The CDR3 sequence: CASSKINQPQHF. The DNA for the CDR3 is TGTGCCAGCAGCAAAATAAATCAGCCCCAGCATTTT.

The chain is built from TRBV5-1 and TRBJ1-2; D remains ambiguous. Trimming cost V 4 bases and J 8 bases, with 18 bases left between them. The germline CDR1 and CDR2 sequences are SGHRS and YFSETQ. The CDR3 contains 14 residues. DNA for the CDR3: TGCGCCAGCAGCCGAGTCCCGGGAATGGGGGGCTACACCTTC. This encodes CASSRVPGMGGYTF. Variable domain in full (rest from reference TRBV5-1 and TRBJ1-2): KAGVTQTPRYLIKTRGQQVTLSCSPISGHRSVSWYQQTPGQGLQFLFEYFSETQRNKGNFPGRFSGRQFSNSRSEMNVSTLELGDSALYLCASSRVPGMGGYTFGSGTRLTVV.

The rearrangement links TRBV20-1 to TRBJ1-6, with D possibly being TRBD1 (6 bases). Germline lookup yields CDR1 DFQATT and CDR2 SNEGSKA (reference sequence). The V end was cut by 2 bases, the J end by 8 bases, with 13 bases between. The CDR3 has 14 residues. CDR3 residues: CSARQFNRDSPLHF. The CDR3 coding sequence is TGCAGTGCTAGACAATTTAACAGGGATTCACCCCTCCACTTT.

Only a few counts were recorded for this clonotype. The chain links TRBV29-1 to TRBJ2-7; no firm D call. CDR1 is SQVTM and CDR2 is ANQGSEA in the germline V gene. V lost 7 bases and J lost 0, with 16 bases in between. The CDR3 is 14 amino acids. The CDR3, as DNA: TGCAGCGCAATGACGGAGTTCAGCTCCTACGAGCAGTACTTC. Protein sequence: CSAMTEFSSYEQYF.

This clonotype was counted only a few times. CDR3 bases: TGCAGTGCTCCCCTAGTCAACTATGGCTACACCTTC. Protein product: CSAPLVNYGYTF. This chain uses TRBV20-1 with TRBJ1-2; D unresolved. This CDR3 is built from 12 residues. The ends were cut back, 5 bases at V and 2 bases at J, with 9 bases in the middle. CDR1 and CDR2 from the germline V gene are DFQATT and SNEGSKA (reference sequence).

This rearrangement joins TRBV7-2 to TRBJ1-2; D is possibly TRBD1 (5 bases). Trimming removed 4 bases from V and 5 bases from J, with 14 bases in between. The V gene's germline CDR1 is SGHTA and CDR2 FQGNSA. The CDR3 consists of 14 residues. CDR3 coding DNA: TGTGCCAGCAGCTCAGGGACGGGGAAATATGGCTACACCTTC. This codes for CASSSGTGKYGYTF. Full variable domain (missing parts from reference TRBV7-2 and TRBJ1-2): GAGVSQSPSNKVTEKGKDVELRCDPISGHTALYWYRQSLGQGLEFLIYFQGNSAPDKSGLPSDRFSAERTGGSVSTLTIQRTQQEDSAVYLCASSSGTGKYGYTFGSGTRLTVV.

J is TRBJ1-6 and V is TRBV6-1; 7 bases match TRBD1. V lost 8 bases to trimming and J lost 0 bases; unmatched junction nucleotides: 10. The CDR3 is 17 amino acids. Germline values: CDR1 MNHNS, CDR2 SASEGT. CDR3 nucleotides: TGTGCCAGCCAACAGGGGCCTCCGAGCTCCTATAATTCACCCCTCCACTTT. This sequence encodes CASQQGPPSSYNSPLHF.

This chain connects TRBV3-1 to TRBJ2-3; 7 bases are shared with TRBD1. The CDR3 has 14 residues. CDR1 LGHDT and CDR2 YNNKEL come from the germline V gene (reference sequence). V lost 2 bases to trimming and J lost 4 bases; unmatched junction nucleotides: 3. This CDR3 is CASSQRGRPDTQYF. CDR3 DNA sequence: TGTGCCAGCAGCCAAAGGGGGCGACCAGATACGCAGTATTTT.

The rearrangement joins TRBV20-1 to TRBJ1-2; D remains unclear. V lost 3 bases to trimming and J lost 3 bases, with 11 bases between them. CDR1 is DFQATT and CDR2 is SNEGSKA in the germline V gene (reference sequence). The CDR3 loop spans 13 amino acids. The CDR3, as DNA: TGCAGTGCTAGTGATGGGGTGGACTATGGCTACACCTTC. Protein product: CSASDGVDYGYTF.

In this sample, this clonotype turned up a few times. The chain is built from TRBV7-2 and TRBJ2-7; unclear D gene. This CDR3 has 13 amino acids. Germline CDR1 and CDR2: SGHTA and FQGNSA. Trimming stripped 5 bases from V and 2 bases from J, with 10 bases between. CDR3 nucleotide sequence: TGTGCCAGCAGCGTCAGTCTGGCCTACGAGCAGTACTTC. Translating it yields CASSVSLAYEQYF.

CDR3 nucleotides: TGTGCCAGCAGCTTAGCGCGGATCAAGGGACTAGAATTGACCCGGGGAGGAGAGACCCAGTACTTC. Translated: CASSLARIKGLELTRGGETQYF. The V and J genes are TRBV11-1 and TRBJ2-5; 8 bases agree with TRBD2. CDR1 and CDR2 from the germline V gene are SGHAT and FQDESV (reference sequence). CDR3 length: 22 amino acids. The J segment lost 4 bases and the V segment lost 0 bases, leaving 25 bases of the junction unmatched.

The gene calls are TRBV6-5 and TRBJ1-1; D ambiguous. Germline V gene data show CDR1 as MNHEY and CDR2 as SVGAGI. The CDR3 length is 14 residues. V lost 4 bases to trimming and J lost 1 base, with 10 bases between them. CDR3 residues: CASSSGLPNTEAFF. CDR3 sequence (DNA): TGTGCCAGCAGTTCAGGTTTGCCGAACACTGAAGCTTTCTTT.

This chain uses TRBV9 with TRBJ2-1; 8 bases agree with TRBD2. CDR3 length: 16 amino acids. Per germline, CDR1 SGDLS and CDR2 YYNGEE. Trimming removed 0 bases from V and 12 bases from J; junction bases left unmatched: 14. The CDR3 DNA reads TGTGCCAGCAGCGTAGATTACGGGGGGGCCTCGTATGGGCAGTTCTTC. Amino acids: CASSVDYGGASYGQFF.